One and the same sample provided the 19 T cell receptor beta chains below, sequenced in a study of T cell repertoires in cytomegalovirus infection. These receptors are not linked to any known antigen. A single record per CDR3 protein comes from TCRdb applying MiXCR to the reads. The sample holds fewer than 950,000 distinct CDR3 sequences; over 25% are singletons and the top ten take 9.5% to 15%. Sequenced material: cultured CD8+ T cells from PBMCs, taken from culture after CMV antigen stimulation. These receptors were taken from a human donor in good health (CMV status not recorded). Some clones in this sample may be carry-over from other donors' samples.

Comments on this clonotype: Relative to the germline gene, one junction end is altered; a read error may explain this. The V and J genes are TRBV5-6 and TRBJ1-5, with D uncertain. The CDR3 covers 15 residues. Germline loops: CDR1 SGHDT, CDR2 YYEEEE. CDR3 DNA sequence: TGTGCCAGCAGCTTAGGACCTCCGAGCAGTCAGCCCCAGCATTTT. It yields the protein CASSLGPPSSQPQHF. The variable domain in full, with the rest retrieved from reference TRBV5-6 and TRBJ1-5, is DAGVTQSPTHLIKTRGQQVTLRCSPKSGHDTVSWYQQALGQGPQFIFQYYEEEERQRGNFPDRFSGHQFPNYSSELNVNALLLGDSALYLCASSLGPPSSQPQHFGDGTRLSIL.

This clonotype appeared a few times. The chain couples TRBV6-5 to TRBJ2-7, with D unresolved. This CDR3 has 13 amino acids. The V and J ends lost 6 bases and 4 bases respectively, with 13 bases between them. Germline CDR1 MNHEY, CDR2 SVGAGI. CDR3 in DNA: TGTGCCAGCAGCCCCTTAAGAGATTACGAGCAGTACGTC. As protein: CASSPLRDYEQYV.

The chain combines TRBV5-6 with TRBJ2-2, with 8 nucleotides matching TRBD1. The CDR3 totals 14 residues. The V gene's germline CDR1 is SGHDT and CDR2 YYEEEE. V lost 4 bases, J lost 6 bases, and 5 bases stayed unmatched. The CDR3 region has the DNA TGTGCCAGCAGCCCCGACAGGGGAGCCGGGGAGCTGTTTTTT. This sequence encodes CASSPDRGAGELFF.

This clonotype has just one count. V usage is TRBV5-1 and J usage is TRBJ1-6, with TRBD1 identical over 7 bases. V trimming: 3 bases; J trimming: 0 bases; junction bases outside the gene matches: 6. The V gene's germline CDR1 is SGHRS and CDR2 YFSETQ. The CDR3 is 17 amino acids. The CDR3 sequence is CASSSGGTNSYNSPLHF. CDR3 nucleotides: TGCGCCAGCAGCTCAGGGGGGACTAACTCCTATAATTCACCCCTCCACTTT.

This rearrangement joins TRBV7-8 to TRBJ1-5; TRBD1 agrees at 8 bases. Germline V CDR1 and CDR2: SGHVS, FQNEAQ. CDR3 length: 15 amino acids. V dropped 6 bases and J dropped 4; count of bases not matched to a gene: 8. CDR3 DNA sequence: TGTGCCAGCAGTCCCGACAGGGGAGGGAATCAGCCCCAGCATTTT. Protein product: CASSPDRGGNQPQHF.

This clonotype was seen more than once but under ten times. The V gene is TRBV5-4, the J gene TRBJ2-5; 11 bases agree with TRBD2. The germline CDR1 and CDR2 sequences are SGHNT and YYREEE (reference sequence). After removal of 4 bases from V and 3 bases from J, the junction contained 5 bases not matched to a gene. The CDR3 totals 15 residues. DNA for the CDR3: TGTGCCAGCAGCCATACGACTAGCGGGGAAGAGACCCAGTACTTC. This translates into CASSHTTSGEETQYF.

A few counts support this clonotype. CDR3 in amino acids: CASGPTGTYFGKLFF. The CDR3 DNA is TGTGCCAGCGGCCCTACAGGGACATATTTTGGAAAACTGTTTTTT. This chain uses TRBV27 with TRBJ1-4; D is possibly TRBD1 (6 bases). V was shortened by 8 bases and J by 10 bases, with 23 bases between the two germline ends. This CDR3 contains 15 residues. CDR1 is MNHEY and CDR2 is SMNVEV in the germline V gene (reference sequence). The full variable domain, its missing parts supplied by reference TRBV27 and TRBJ1-4, is EAQVTQNPRYLITVTGKKLTVTCSQNMNHEYMSWYRQDPGLGLRQIYYSMNVEVTDKGDVPEGYKVSRKEKRNFPLILESPSPNQTSLYFCASGPTGTYFGKLFFGSGTQLSVL.

The J gene is TRBJ1-1, the V gene TRBV12-5; D not resolved. Trimming pared 5 bases from V and 3 bases from J, leaving 10 bases between. The CDR3 spans 13 residues. Looked up from germline, CDR1 is LGHNT and CDR2 is FRNRAP. The CDR3 spells CASGLRPYTEAFF. CDR3 nucleotides: TGTGCTAGTGGTCTGAGACCCTACACTGAAGCTTTCTTT. The variable domain in full, completed from reference TRBV12-5 and TRBJ1-1, reads DARVTQTPRHKVTEMGQEVTMRCQPILGHNTVFWYRQTMMQGLELLAYFRNRAPLDDSGMPKDRFSAEMPDATLATLKIQPSEPRDSAVYFCASGLRPYTEAFFGQGTRLTVV.

This clonotype turned up a few times. Written as DNA, the CDR3 is TGTGCCAGCAGTTTAGGGACAGGGCCCGGCAATCAGCCCCAGCATTTT. Amino acid sequence: CASSLGTGPGNQPQHF. The V call is TRBV27, the J call TRBJ1-5, with 9 bases fitting TRBD1. After removal of 2 bases from V and 2 bases from J, the junction contained 4 bases not matched to a gene. This CDR3 contains 16 residues. Germline CDR1 is MNHEY and CDR2 is SMNVEV (reference sequence).

The chain couples TRBV20-1 to TRBJ1-1, with D unresolved. CDR1 and CDR2 (germline): DFQATT, SNEGSKA (reference sequence). V gave up 5 bases and J gave up 5 bases, with 21 bases separating them. This CDR3 spans 15 amino acids. The CDR3 region is CSAGWEPAPLTEAFF. In nucleotides, the CDR3 is TGCAGTGCTGGATGGGAACCTGCTCCCCTAACTGAAGCTTTCTTT.

This clonotype appeared once. This chain joins TRBV4-1 and TRBJ1-3, with D uncertain. The V end lost 1 base, the J end lost 4 bases, and 14 bases lay between the germline ends. This CDR3 has 16 amino acids. The germline gives CDR1 MGHRA, CDR2 YSYEKL. The CDR3 bases are TGCGCCAGCAGCCAAGTTCTGGGGAAAGAGGGAAACACCATATATTTT. As protein: CASSQVLGKEGNTIYF.

This clonotype was counted at least ten times. The rearrangement joins TRBV7-2 to TRBJ2-5; 10 bases are a match to TRBD2. V lost 5 bases and J lost 5; bases outside the gene matches: 20. CDR1 and CDR2 (germline): SGHTA, FQGNSA. The CDR3 is 19 amino acids. As DNA, the CDR3 is TGTGCCAGCAGCACAAGTCTGGATGTCGAGCGGGGGGGACGGGAGACCCAGTACTTC. Its protein product is CASSTSLDVERGGRETQYF.

The J gene is TRBJ2-3, the V gene TRBV10-1, with 14 positions matching TRBD2. CDR1 WNHNN and CDR2 SYGVQD come from the germline V gene (reference sequence). The ends lost 2 bases at V and 1 base at J; junction bases unmatched: 2. CDR3 length: 17 residues. Here the CDR3 reads CASSERGLAGGTDTQYF. DNA of the CDR3: TGCGCCAGCAGTGAGCGGGGACTAGCGGGGGGCACAGATACGCAGTATTTT.

This clonotype has a handful of counts. V is TRBV15 and J is TRBJ1-1; tentatively, D is TRBD1 (5 bases). Germline CDR1 is LNHNV and CDR2 is YYDKDF (reference sequence). The germline V and J ends were trimmed by 0 bases and 0 bases, with 11 bases remaining between them. The CDR3 spans 16 residues. Here the CDR3 DNA reads TGTGCCACCAGCAGAGACTGGACAAGCATGAACACTGAAGCTTTCTTT. Its translation is CATSRDWTSMNTEAFF. The variable domain in full, with the rest retrieved from reference TRBV15 and TRBJ1-1, is DAMVIQNPRYQVTQFGKPVTLSCSQTLNHNVMYWYQQKSSQAPKLLFHYYDKDFNNEADTPDNFQSRRPNTSFCFLDIRSPGLGDTAMYLCATSRDWTSMNTEAFFGQGTRLTVV.

The rearrangement uses TRBV13 and TRBJ2-7; a possible D gene is TRBD1 (6 bases). The CDR3 totals 15 residues. Germline CDR1 and CDR2: PRHDT and FYEKMQ (reference sequence). V lost 2 bases to trimming and J lost 2 bases, with 13 bases between them. CDR3: CASSLRGDNPYEQYV. The CDR3 coding sequence is TGTGCCAGCAGCTTAAGAGGGGACAATCCCTACGAGCAGTACGTC.

The table lists this clonotype with a few counts. The chain links TRBV7-8 to TRBJ1-4; D is ambiguous. Germline CDR1 and CDR2: SGHVS and FQNEAQ. The CDR3 length is 14 residues. V was pared by 4 bases and J by 7 bases, with 13 bases between. Here the CDR3 reads CASSSRRGIEKLFF. Written as DNA, the CDR3 is TGTGCCAGCAGCTCAAGACGGGGTATTGAAAAACTGTTTTTT.

V is TRBV4-3 and J is TRBJ1-2; D remains ambiguous. V was pared by 4 bases and J by 6 bases, with 18 bases between. CDR1 and CDR2 (germline): LGHNA, YSLEER. This CDR3 region has 15 residues. CDR3 in DNA: TGCGCCAGCAGCCGCCTCGCCGGGGATAGGGATGGCTACACCTTC. It codes for CASSRLAGDRDGYTF.

With respect to this clonotype: A read error may be the cause here, since a much bigger clone is one base away. The rearrangement uses TRBV7-2 and TRBJ2-2; the match to TRBD2 covers 7 bases. V dropped 2 bases and J dropped 7; count of bases not matched to a gene: 7. The CDR3 runs 15 residues. Germline assignment: CDR1 SGHTA and CDR2 FQGNSA. The CDR3 loop is CASSLNGGTVGELFF. CDR3 coding DNA: TGTGCCAGCAGCTTAAACGGGGGGACCGTCGGGGAGCTGTTTTTT. Complete variable domain (other parts from reference TRBV7-2 and TRBJ2-2): GAGVSQSPSNKVTEKGKDVELRCDPISGHTALYWYRQSLGQGLEFLIYFQGNSAPDKSGLPSDRFSAERTGGSVSTLTIQRTQQEDSAVYLCASSLNGGTVGELFFGEGSRLTVL.

V usage is TRBV6-2 or TRBV6-3 and J usage is TRBJ1-5, with 8 nucleotides matching TRBD1. Germline V CDR1 and CDR2: MNHEY, SVGEGT. The CDR3 has 15 residues. The V segment lost 7 bases and the J segment 6 bases; nucleotides outside the gene matches: 11. CDR3 bases: TGTGCCAGCACCACGGACAGGGTAAGCGGTCAGCCCCAGCATTTT. It specifies CASTTDRVSGQPQHF.